One and the same sample provided the 18 T cell receptor beta chains below, sequenced in a study of blood T cell repertoires in COVID-19. Data came from immunoSEQ multiplex PCR; TCRdb stores just in-frame clones and leaves some out. Here the sample spans around 130,000 clones, roughly 84% being singletons. Input material: peripheral blood. These receptors were collected from a man in his sixties with acute or convalescent COVID-19.

J is TRBJ2-2 and V is TRBV11-3; maybe TRBD1 (5 bases). The CDR3 consists of 17 residues. Germline CDR1 SGHNT, CDR2 YENEEA. Trimming removed 6 bases at V and 1 base at J, with 18 bases between. The CDR3 loop is CASSQSHRTGNTGELFF. The CDR3 DNA sequence: TGTGCCAGCAGTCAGAGTCACAGAACAGGGAACACCGGGGAGCTGTTTTTT. Looking up the rest from reference TRBV11-3 and TRBJ2-2 gives the full variable domain: EAGVVQSPRYKIIEKKQPVAFWCNPISGHNTLYWYLQNLGQGPELLIRYENEEAVDDSQLPKDRFSAERLKGVDSTLKIQPAELGDSAVYLCASSQSHRTGNTGELFFGEGSRLTVL.

This clone was recorded once. The V call is TRBV4-1, the J call TRBJ1-6; tentatively, D is TRBD1 (6 bases). The germline gives CDR1 MGHRA, CDR2 YSYEKL. The CDR3 is made up of 16 amino acids. Trimming left V 0 bases short and J 8 bases short, with 14 bases between. This CDR3 reads CASSQDLSRGHSPLHF. The CDR3 DNA reads as TGCGCCAGCAGCCAAGATCTTAGCAGGGGACATTCACCCCTCCACTTT.

The chain is built from TRBV24-1 and TRBJ2-1, with TRBD2 identical over 11 bases. CDR1 KGHDR and CDR2 SFDVKD come from the germline V gene. The V and J ends lost 4 bases and 7 bases, in that order; junction bases with no gene match: 2. This CDR3 spans 14 amino acids. Here the CDR3 reads CATSETSGSNEQFF. The CDR3, as DNA: TGTGCCACCAGTGAAACTAGCGGGAGTAATGAGCAGTTCTTC.

The genes are TRBV10-2 and TRBJ2-7; 14 bases are a match to TRBD2. The germline gives CDR1 WSHSY, CDR2 SAAADI. CDR3 size: 18 residues. The trim removed 5 bases at V and 1 base at J, leaving 10 bases unmatched. The CDR3 protein is CASSLGGTSGGQSYEQYF. CDR3 bases: TGCGCCAGCAGTCTTGGGGGGACTAGCGGGGGACAATCCTACGAGCAGTACTTC.

The chain uses TRBV6-5 and TRBJ2-1; D might be TRBD1 (6 bases). The CDR3 is 13 amino acids. V lost 6 bases and J lost 6, with 12 bases in between. CDR1 and CDR2 (germline): MNHEY, SVGAGI. This CDR3 is CASSRTVANEQFF. For the CDR3, the DNA is TGTGCCAGCAGCCGGACAGTGGCCAATGAGCAGTTCTTC.

This chain links TRBV7-9 with TRBJ1-3, with D perhaps matching TRBD1 (6 bases). Germline assignment: CDR1 SEHNR and CDR2 FQNEAQ (reference sequence). The V gene lost 5 bases and the J gene lost 2 bases, with 22 bases spanning the gap. This CDR3 spans 18 amino acids. CDR3 coding DNA: TGTGCCAGCAGCCCCACGGGGGGCACATCTCAGCCTGGAAACACCATATATTTT. Translated: CASSPTGGTSQPGNTIYF.

The chain links TRBV19 to TRBJ1-1; D perhaps matches TRBD1 (5 bases). This CDR3 is 15 amino acids long. V shed 3 bases and J shed 2 bases, with 13 bases lying between them. Germline values: CDR1 LNHDA, CDR2 SQIVND (reference sequence). The CDR3 loop reads CASSITSGLNTEAFF. The CDR3, as DNA: TGTGCCAGTAGTATCACATCAGGGCTAAACACTGAAGCTTTCTTT.

The V gene is TRBV5-1, the J gene TRBJ1-6; D call uncertain. CDR3 length equals 15 residues. The V gene lost 0 bases and the J gene lost 7 bases, with 11 bases spanning the gap. Germline CDR1 is SGHRS and CDR2 is YFSETQ. In nucleotides, the CDR3 is TGCGCCAGCAGCTTGGAAGGGTCGGGAAATTCACCCCTCCACTTT. This codes for CASSLEGSGNSPLHF.

The chain joins TRBV7-9 to TRBJ2-1, with 9 bases fitting TRBD2. Germline V lookup: CDR1 SEHNR, CDR2 FQNEAQ (reference sequence). The CDR3 consists of 15 residues. V lost 1 base and J lost 3; bases outside the gene matches: 1. The CDR3 protein is CASSLVSGSYNEQFF. The CDR3 DNA sequence: TGTGCCAGCAGCTTAGTTAGCGGGAGCTACAATGAGCAGTTCTTC. The whole variable domain, filled in from reference TRBV7-9 and TRBJ2-1, reads DTGVSQNPRHKITKRGQNVTFRCDPISEHNRLYWYRQTLGQGPEFLTYFQNEAQLEKSRLLSDRFSAERPKGSFSTLEIQRTEQGDSAMYLCASSLVSGSYNEQFFGPGTRLTVL.

This rearrangement joins TRBV7-9 to TRBJ1-1; the D gene is possibly TRBD1 (5 bases). CDR1 is SEHNR, CDR2 FQNEAQ, per germline (reference sequence). V dropped 6 bases and J dropped 1 base, with 18 bases sitting between them. The CDR3 sequence is 16 residues long. CDR3 sequence: CASSLGGATGNTEAFF. DNA for the CDR3: TGTGCCAGCAGTTTGGGGGGTGCGACGGGGAACACTGAAGCTTTCTTT.

This chain links TRBV19 with TRBJ1-5, with 7 positions matching TRBD1. Germline V lookup: CDR1 LNHDA, CDR2 SQIVND (reference sequence). V lost 4 bases and J lost 4; bases outside the gene matches: 10. The CDR3 extends over 16 amino acids. Here the CDR3 DNA reads TGTGCCAGTAGTAACGACAGGGCCCTCCGGAATCAGCCCCAGCATTTT. Amino acids: CASSNDRALRNQPQHF.

The chain recombines TRBV7-2 with TRBJ2-2, with D possibly TRBD1 on 5 matching bases. Germline CDR1 is SGHTA and CDR2 is FQGNSA. The CDR3 spans 13 residues. V was clipped by 1 base and J by 6 bases, with 6 bases between them. As DNA, the CDR3 is TGTGCCAGCAGCTTAGGGGGCTCCGGGGAGCTGTTTTTT. Its protein product is CASSLGGSGELFF.

This clone was picked up one time. This chain connects TRBV5-6 to TRBJ1-4, with 8 nucleotides matching TRBD1. This CDR3 comprises 16 residues. CDR1 SGHDT and CDR2 YYEEEE come from the germline V gene. Losses at the gene ends were 2 bases for V and 4 bases for J; bases not matched to a gene: 7. CDR3 protein: CASSFNRGYGNEKLFF. DNA of the CDR3: TGTGCCAGCAGCTTCAACAGGGGGTATGGTAATGAAAAACTGTTTTTT.

The chain uses TRBV7-6 and TRBJ2-7; 7 nucleotides align to TRBD1. Germline V gene sequence: CDR1 SGHVS, CDR2 FNYEAQ. This CDR3 has 15 amino acids. V trimming: 4 bases; J trimming: 2 bases; junction bases outside the gene matches: 8. The CDR3 is CASSSSGTEAYEQYF. The CDR3 nucleotides are TGTGCCAGCAGCTCCTCCGGGACAGAAGCCTACGAGCAGTACTTC.

This chain links TRBV5-6 with TRBJ2-3; TRBD2 is a possible D gene (5 bases). Trimming left V 0 bases short and J 7 bases short, with 18 bases between. The germline V gene has CDR1 SGHDT and CDR2 YYEEEE. This CDR3 has 16 residues. In nucleotides, the CDR3 is TGTGCCAGCAGCTTGGCCGAATTCCGAGGGAGTTATACGCAGTATTTT. This codes for CASSLAEFRGSYTQYF.

This clone was observed a single time. V and J are TRBV9 and TRBJ2-5; TRBD1 agrees at 7 bases. V shed 2 bases, J shed 1 base, and the junction held 2 bases outside the gene matches. CDR3 length: 14 residues. Germline CDR1 is SGDLS and CDR2 is YYNGEE. CDR3 coding DNA: TGTGCCAGCAGCGTTGGGACAGTCCAAGAGACCCAGTACTTC. Translated: CASSVGTVQETQYF.

Concerning this clone itself: The same CDR3 is also encoded by other DNA sequences in this sample. CDR3 sequence: CASSQDRGNQPQHF. For the CDR3, the DNA is TGTGCCAGCAGCCAGGACAGGGGGAATCAGCCCCAGCATTTT. The chain joins TRBV3-1 (or the pseudogene TRBV3-2) to TRBJ1-5; 10 bases line up with TRBD1. V was clipped by 3 bases and J by 4 bases; unmatched bases: 0. Germline V CDR1 and CDR2: LGHDT, YNNKEL (reference sequence). This CDR3 is built from 14 residues.

CDR3 in amino acids: CASSLAGGSQDTQYF. The CDR3 DNA is TGCGCCAGCAGCTTGGCCGGGGGGAGTCAAGATACGCAGTATTTT. The rearrangement links TRBV5-1 to TRBJ2-3; 7 bases map to TRBD2. CDR1 SGHRS and CDR2 YFSETQ come from the germline V gene. The CDR3 is made up of 15 amino acids. With V trimmed by 0 bases and J by 5 bases, 6 bases remained unmatched. Combining the CDR3 with reference TRBV5-1 and TRBJ2-3 gives the whole variable domain KAGVTQTPRYLIKTRGQQVTLSCSPISGHRSVSWYQQTPGQGLQFLFEYFSETQRNKGNFPGRFSGRQFSNSRSEMNVSTLELGDSALYLCASSLAGGSQDTQYFGPGTRLTVL.